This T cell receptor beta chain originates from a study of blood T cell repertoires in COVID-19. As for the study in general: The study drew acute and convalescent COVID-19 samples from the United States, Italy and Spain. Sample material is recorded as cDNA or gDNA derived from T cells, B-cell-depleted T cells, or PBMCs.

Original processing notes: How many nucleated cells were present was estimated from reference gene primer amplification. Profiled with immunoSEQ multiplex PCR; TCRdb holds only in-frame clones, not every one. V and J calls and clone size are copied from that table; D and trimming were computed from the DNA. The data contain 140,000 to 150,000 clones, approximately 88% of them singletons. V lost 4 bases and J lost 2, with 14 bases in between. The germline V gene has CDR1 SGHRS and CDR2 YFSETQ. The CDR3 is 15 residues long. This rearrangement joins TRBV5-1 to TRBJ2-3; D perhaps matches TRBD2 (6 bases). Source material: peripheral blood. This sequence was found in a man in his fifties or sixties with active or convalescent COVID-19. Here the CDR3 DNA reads TGCGCCAGCAGCGGGAAGGTAGCGGCCACAGATACGCAGTATTTT. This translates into CASSGKVAATDTQYF.